This TCR beta chain was sequenced for a study of neurological immune-mediated disorders. Findings and caveats of the study: Across subjects, no CDR3 amino acid sequence appeared in expanded clones of more than one subject, a finding that suggested private repertoires in all groups.

A single record per CDR3 protein comes from TCRdb applying MiXCR to the 5' RACE reads. Altogether over 15,000 distinct CDR3 sequences are present, 9.5% to 12% being singletons, with the ten largest covering 29%. Sorted libraries came from 1 million CD4+ or CD8+ T cells. The CDR3 extends over 16 amino acids. V was cut by 5 bases and J by 4 bases, with 20 bases left in between. From germline, CDR1 is SGHTA and CDR2 FQGNSA. This clonotype is deemed medium-sized. What it binds is not known. The sequencing input was CD8+ T cells from blood. The receptor was isolated from a woman in her fifties or sixties in good health. The chain uses TRBV7-2 and TRBJ1-2; D might be TRBD1 (5 bases). In nucleotides, the CDR3 is TGTGCCAGCAGCGACCGGACAAGCCCGGTCGGCTATGGCTACACCTTC. Translated: CASSDRTSPVGYGYTF. The full variable domain, completed using reference TRBV7-2 and TRBJ1-2, is GAGVSQSPSNKVTEKGKDVELRCDPISGHTALYWYRQSLGQGLEFLIYFQGNSAPDKSGLPSDRFSAERTGGSVSTLTIQRTQQEDSAVYLCASSDRTSPVGYGYTFGSGTRLTVV.